This TCR beta chain was observed in a study of T cell responses to AZD1222 COVID-19 vaccine. Study-level background: The analysis combined second doses at about 4 or about 12 weeks. Study-wide results and caveats: Seropositive at baseline were only a handful of AZD1222 recipients. After two AZD1222 doses, spike-specific TCR breadth and depth rose versus day 0. Donors were mostly white British, more females; clonal diversity possibly underestimated.

A remark on this clone: The antigen is not known.

The V and J ends lost 5 bases and 4 bases respectively, with 15 bases between them. This CDR3 contains 16 residues. Looked up from germline, CDR1 is MDHEN and CDR2 is SYDVKM. TCRdb's copy holds only in-frame clones and misses some; the assay was immunoSEQ multiplex PCR. Here the sample spans some 130,000 clones, 70% to 90% being singletons. The sequencing here drew on peripheral blood, taken on day 0 of AZD1222 vaccination. The receptor was isolated from an adult in good health. The V and J genes are TRBV28 and TRBJ1-6; D perhaps matches TRBD1 (5 bases). This CDR3 is CASSPIKGIYNSPLHF. Here the CDR3 DNA reads TGTGCCAGCAGTCCGATAAAGGGGATTTATAATTCACCCCTCCACTTT. The full variable domain, completed using reference TRBV28 and TRBJ1-6, is DVKVTQSSRYLVKRTGEKVFLECVQDMDHENMFWYRQDPGLGLRLIYFSYDVKMKEKGDIPEGYSVSREKKERFSLILESASTNQTSMYLCASSPIKGIYNSPLHFGNGTRLTVT.